The 14 T cell receptor beta chains in this list originate from one sample, sequenced in a study of blood T cell repertoires in COVID-19. Profiled with immunoSEQ multiplex PCR; TCRdb holds only in-frame clones, not every one. The sample lists fewer than 350,000 clones, roughly nine tenths occurring once. Sequencing used peripheral blood. All receptors derive from a woman aged 25 to 39 with COVID-19, enrolled during active disease.

This chain connects TRBV5-1 to TRBJ1-2; tentatively, D is TRBD1 (6 bases). CDR1 and CDR2 from the germline V gene are SGHRS and YFSETQ. Trimming left V 5 bases short and J 5 bases short, with 19 bases between. The CDR3 has 15 amino acids. CDR3 DNA sequence: TGCGCCAGCAGTGCACAGGGAGGGGGTACATATGGCTACACCTTC. This gives the protein CASSAQGGGTYGYTF.

The V gene is TRBV6-1, the J gene TRBJ2-7; 8 nucleotides match TRBD2. Trimming took 2 bases from V and 2 from J; bases not matched to a gene: 2. The germline V gene has CDR1 MNHNS and CDR2 SASEGT. The CDR3 loop spans 14 amino acids. The CDR3 sequence: CASSETGGAYEQYF. Written as DNA, the CDR3 is TGTGCCAGCAGTGAAACCGGGGGGGCCTACGAGCAGTACTTC.

This sequence joins TRBV10-2 and TRBJ2-2; 9 bases line up with TRBD2. J was trimmed by 2 bases and V by 6 bases; bases with no gene match: 7. Germline V lookup: CDR1 WSHSY, CDR2 SAAADI. The CDR3 loop spans 16 amino acids. CDR3 sequence (DNA): TGCGCCAGCAGGGTAGCGGGGGAACTTAACACCGGGGAGCTGTTTTTT. Translated: CASRVAGELNTGELFF.

The V and J genes are TRBV7-9 and TRBJ1-1; D unresolved. There are 12 residues in the CDR3. Germline CDR1 reads SEHNR; CDR2 reads FQNEAQ (reference sequence). Trimming cost V 0 bases and J 8 bases, with 7 bases left between them. CDR3 nucleotides: TGTGCCAGCAGCTTAGCCGCGGTCGAAGCTTTCTTT. Encoded protein: CASSLAAVEAFF.

The genes are TRBV4-2 and TRBJ2-7; 7 positions agree with TRBD1. Unmatched junction bases numbered 3, after V lost 4 bases and J lost 3 bases. Germline CDR1 is LGHNA and CDR2 is YNFKEQ. The CDR3 totals 13 residues. For the CDR3, the DNA is TGTGCCAGCAGCCCCTACAGGGGCTACGAGCAGTACTTC. This sequence encodes CASSPYRGYEQYF.

The chain links TRBV2 to TRBJ1-1; 8 bases align to TRBD1. This CDR3 is 11 amino acids long. V shed 6 bases and J 10 bases; nucleotides not matched to a gene: 4. Germline V CDR1 and CDR2: SNHLY, FYNNEI. The CDR3 DNA reads as TGTGCCAGCAGGGGAACAGGGGGAGCTTTCTTT. Translated, it gives CASRGTGGAFF.

The rearrangement joins TRBV28 to TRBJ2-5; D gene uncertain. This CDR3 has 14 residues. Germline V lookup: CDR1 MDHEN, CDR2 SYDVKM. Trimming pared 10 bases from V and 2 bases from J, leaving 17 bases between. CDR3 sequence (DNA): TGTGCCATTGCCGGGTTGGCTTCGCAAGAGACCCAGTACTTC. It translates to CAIAGLASQETQYF. The variable domain in full, completed from reference TRBV28 and TRBJ2-5, reads DVKVTQSSRYLVKRTGEKVFLECVQDMDHENMFWYRQDPGLGLRLIYFSYDVKMKEKGDIPEGYSVSREKKERFSLILESASTNQTSMYLCAIAGLASQETQYFGPGTRLLVL.

This clone was counted once. The J gene is TRBJ1-2, the V gene TRBV7-9, with no clear D. The CDR3 extends over 12 amino acids. Deletions cut 6 bases from V and 2 bases from J, with 7 bases between. The germline V gene encodes CDR1 SEHNR and CDR2 FQNEAQ (reference sequence). The CDR3 loop reads CASRVENYGYTF. Written as DNA, the CDR3 is TGTGCCAGCAGAGTAGAAAACTATGGCTACACCTTC.

The chain has TRBV7-6 and TRBJ1-6; D ambiguous. Germline CDR1 SGHVS, CDR2 FNYEAQ. The CDR3 is 16 amino acids. V was trimmed by 5 bases and J by 0 bases, leaving 11 bases between them. CDR3 protein: CASSPNLSSYNSPLHF. In DNA form, the CDR3 reads TGTGCCAGCAGCCCCAACTTAAGCTCCTATAATTCACCCCTCCACTTT.

The chain has TRBV9 and TRBJ2-7; TRBD1 agrees at 7 bases. CDR3 size: 16 residues. Germline V gene lookup returns CDR1 SGDLS and CDR2 YYNGEE. V shed 4 bases, J shed 3 bases, and the junction held 13 bases outside the gene matches. The CDR3 region is CASSPRTGSSIYEQYF. DNA of the CDR3: TGTGCCAGCAGCCCGCGGACAGGTTCCTCAATCTACGAGCAGTACTTC.

This sequence joins TRBV29-1 and TRBJ2-7; D gene uncertain. The CDR3 sequence is 14 residues long. Per germline, CDR1 SQVTM and CDR2 ANQGSEA. V was clipped by 2 bases and J by 4 bases, with 15 bases between them. The DNA of the CDR3 is TGCAGCGTTGAAATGTACGGAGAAGCGTACGAGCAGTACTTC. Amino acid sequence: CSVEMYGEAYEQYF.

This clone was recorded only once. The V call is TRBV5-1, the J call TRBJ1-5; D is ambiguous. CDR3 length equals 13 residues. Trimming took off 5 bases at V and 4 bases at J, with 10 bases between the two ends. Per the germline V gene, CDR1 is SGHRS and CDR2 is YFSETQ. Here the CDR3 reads CASRGAPNQPQHF. The CDR3 DNA is TGCGCCAGCAGGGGAGCCCCAAATCAGCCCCAGCATTTT.

The chain carries TRBV5-4 and TRBJ2-7, with a weak D call TRBD2 (6 bases). Germline-derived CDR1 and CDR2 are SGHNT and YYREEE (reference sequence). Trimming cost V 0 bases and J 0 bases, with 10 bases left between them. The CDR3 extends over 15 amino acids. The CDR3, as DNA: TGTGCCAGCAGCTTGGGGCGGGGCCCCTCCTACGAGCAGTACTTC. Protein product: CASSLGRGPSYEQYF.

The V call is TRBV7-8, the J call TRBJ2-3; D gene ambiguous. Trimming shortened V by 10 bases and J by 0 bases, and 14 bases separated the two germline ends. Looked up from germline, CDR1 is SGHVS and CDR2 is FQNEAQ. CDR3 length: 14 amino acids. The CDR3 loop is CATSPRRSTDTQYF. The CDR3 nucleotides read TGTGCCACCTCGCCCCGTCGGAGCACAGATACGCAGTATTTT.